These T cell receptor beta chains were read from a single sample in a study of cytomegalovirus exposure and HLA in healthy donors. Method: immunoSEQ multiplex PCR; TCRdb's copy keeps in-frame clones and lacks some. Of 130,000 or so clones listed, about 80% are singletons. Sequencing was done on a sample of PBMCs. All receptors derive from a man younger than 40 in good health and CMV-seronegative. CDR3s include the opening cysteine and the closing phenylalanine or tryptophan. A D gene is named only where the DNA matches it firmly. Size tells how often a clone was seen (once, few, many) or the class of an expanded clone, and some rows leave it out.

v_gene: TRBV6-6
j_gene: TRBJ2-7
d_gene: -
abundance: few
CDR3nt: TGTGCCAGCAGTTACACCGACACCTACGAGCAGTACTTC
CDR3aa: CASSYTDTYEQYF

v_gene: TRBV27
j_gene: TRBJ2-7
d_gene: TRBD2
abundance: -
CDR3nt: TGTGCCAGCAGTTCACTCGGGACTAGCCACTACGAGCAGTACTTC
CDR3aa: CASSSLGTSHYEQYF

v_gene: TRBV5-8
j_gene: TRBJ2-5
d_gene: TRBD1
abundance: -
CDR3nt: TGTGCCAGCAGCAAAGGACAGGTGGGGCAAGAGACCCAGTACTTC
CDR3aa: CASSKGQVGQETQYF

v_gene: TRBV7-2
j_gene: TRBJ1-1
d_gene: -
abundance: few
CDR3nt: TGTGCCAGCAGCAAAACCCCGTCAGGAACAAACACTGAAGCTTTCTTT
CDR3aa: CASSKTPSGTNTEAFF

v_gene: TRBV6-5
j_gene: TRBJ1-6
d_gene: TRBD1
abundance: -
CDR3nt: TGTGCCAGCAGTTACAGGACAGGGGGTAATTCACCCCTCCACTTT
CDR3aa: CASSYRTGGNSPLHF

v_gene: TRBV10-3
j_gene: TRBJ2-6
d_gene: -
abundance: -
CDR3nt: TGTGCCATCGCCGGCTCTGGGGCCAACGTCCTGACTTTC
CDR3aa: CAIAGSGANVLTF

v_gene: TRBV27
j_gene: TRBJ2-5
d_gene: TRBD1
abundance: -
CDR3nt: TGTGCCAGCAGTTCGCTGGGGGACAGCCAAGAGACCCAGTACTTC
CDR3aa: CASSSLGDSQETQYF

v_gene: TRBV7-8
j_gene: TRBJ1-5
d_gene: -
abundance: -
CDR3nt: TGTGCCAGCAGCTTAGGGGTTAGGGAGCTCAGTCAGCCCCAGCATTTT
CDR3aa: CASSLGVRELSQPQHF

v_gene: TRBV7-9
j_gene: TRBJ1-3
d_gene: -
abundance: -
CDR3nt: TGTGCCAGCAGAGAGGGCCAGGCGGCTGGAAACACCATATATTTT
CDR3aa: CASREGQAAGNTIYF

v_gene: TRBV4-1
j_gene: TRBJ1-4
d_gene: TRBD1
abundance: -
CDR3nt: TGCGCCAGCAGCCTGCGACAGGGCACTAATGAAAAACTGTTTTTT
CDR3aa: CASSLRQGTNEKLFF

v_gene: TRBV18
j_gene: TRBJ1-5
d_gene: TRBD1
abundance: -
CDR3nt: TGTGCCAGCTCACCACGGACAGGGGGCGCAGAGGGTCAGCCCCAGCATTTT
CDR3aa: CASSPRTGGAEGQPQHF

v_gene: TRBV18
j_gene: TRBJ2-1
d_gene: TRBD2
abundance: -
CDR3nt: TGTGCCAGCTCACCGGCCGGGGGGGCTGAGCAGTTCTTC
CDR3aa: CASSPAGGAEQFF

v_gene: TRBV28
j_gene: TRBJ1-3
d_gene: TRBD1
abundance: -
CDR3nt: TGTGCCAGCACCCCGAGTCCCGGGACAGCCTACTCTGGAAACACCATATATTTT
CDR3aa: CASTPSPGTAYSGNTIYF

v_gene: TRBV5-1
j_gene: TRBJ2-7
d_gene: -
abundance: -
CDR3nt: TGCGCCAGCAGCTACATAGGGGGGGAGGTTGGGTACGAGCAGTACTTC
CDR3aa: CASSYIGGEVGYEQYF

v_gene: TRBV30
j_gene: TRBJ2-3
d_gene: TRBD2
abundance: -
CDR3nt: TGTGCCTGGAGAAATTGGGGACTAGCGGGAGATACGCAGTATTTT
CDR3aa: CAWRNWGLAGDTQYF

v_gene: TRBV6-5
j_gene: TRBJ1-2
d_gene: -
abundance: -
CDR3nt: TGTGCCAGCACCGGGGGGGGCTACTATGGCTACACCTTC
CDR3aa: CASTGGGYYGYTF

v_gene: TRBV5-6
j_gene: TRBJ2-5
d_gene: -
abundance: -
CDR3nt: TGTGCCAGCAGCAAAGACAGAAAAGAGACCCAGTACTTC
CDR3aa: CASSKDRKETQYF

v_gene: TRBV5-1
j_gene: TRBJ2-7
d_gene: TRBD1
abundance: -
CDR3nt: TGCGCCAGCAGCTTGGACAGGGGGCCTATACGTCTACAGTACTTC
CDR3aa: CASSLDRGPIRLQYF

v_gene: TRBV7-2
j_gene: TRBJ2-7
d_gene: -
abundance: once
CDR3nt: TGTGCCAGCAGCGAGGGCTGGGGGCCCAACGAGCAGTACTTC
CDR3aa: CASSEGWGPNEQYF

v_gene: TRBV28
j_gene: TRBJ2-7
d_gene: TRBD1
abundance: -
CDR3nt: TGTGCCAGCAGGACTGAGACAGGGGGCTTAACCGAGCAGTACTTC
CDR3aa: CASRTETGGLTEQYF

v_gene: TRBV6-1
j_gene: TRBJ1-1
d_gene: -
abundance: -
CDR3nt: TGTGCCAGCACTGTAACAGGCATGAACACTGAAGCTTTCTTT
CDR3aa: CASTVTGMNTEAFF

v_gene: TRBV4-1
j_gene: TRBJ2-1
d_gene: -
abundance: -
CDR3nt: TGCGCCAGCAGCCAAGATGGGATACTAGATGAGCAGTTCTTC
CDR3aa: CASSQDGILDEQFF

v_gene: TRBV6-5
j_gene: TRBJ1-5
d_gene: -
abundance: -
CDR3nt: TGTGCCAGCAGTTACATAAACAATCAGCCCCAGCATTTT
CDR3aa: CASSYINNQPQHF

v_gene: TRBV19
j_gene: TRBJ1-2
d_gene: -
abundance: -
CDR3nt: TGTGCCAGTAGTAAGGAGGTCGACTACACCTTC
CDR3aa: CASSKEVDYTF

v_gene: TRBV7-6
j_gene: TRBJ2-2
d_gene: -
abundance: -
CDR3nt: TGTGCCAGCAGCTCGGTCGGGTCTTTCTACGGGGAGCTGTTTTTT
CDR3aa: CASSSVGSFYGELFF

v_gene: TRBV4-3
j_gene: TRBJ1-2
d_gene: -
abundance: -
CDR3nt: TGCGCCAGCAGCCAAGATTGGCAGGGTGGTGGCTACACCTTC
CDR3aa: CASSQDWQGGGYTF

v_gene: TRBV19
j_gene: TRBJ1-4
d_gene: -
abundance: -
CDR3nt: TGTGCCAGTAGTTCCAGGACACTTGTGGGTGAAAAACTGTTTTTT
CDR3aa: CASSSRTLVGEKLFF

v_gene: TRBV2
j_gene: TRBJ2-7
d_gene: TRBD1
abundance: -
CDR3nt: TGTGCCAGCAGAGAACAGGGGCCCTCTTACGAGCAGTACTTC
CDR3aa: CASREQGPSYEQYF